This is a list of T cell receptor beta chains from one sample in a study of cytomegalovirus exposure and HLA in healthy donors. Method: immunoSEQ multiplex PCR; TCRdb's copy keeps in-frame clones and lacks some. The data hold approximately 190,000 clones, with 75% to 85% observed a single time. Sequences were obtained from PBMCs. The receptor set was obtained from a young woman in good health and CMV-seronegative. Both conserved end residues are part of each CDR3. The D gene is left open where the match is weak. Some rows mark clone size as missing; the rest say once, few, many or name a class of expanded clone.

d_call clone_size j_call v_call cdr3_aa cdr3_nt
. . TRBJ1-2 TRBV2 CATRRQNYGYTF TGTGCCACCCGAAGACAAAACTATGGCTACACCTTC
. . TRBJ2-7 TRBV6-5 CASSYPRKKGDEQYF TGTGCCAGCAGTTACCCCCGGAAAAAAGGAGACGAGCAGTACTTC
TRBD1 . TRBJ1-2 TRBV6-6 CASSPDRAYGYTF TGTGCCAGCAGTCCAGACAGGGCCTATGGCTACACCTTC
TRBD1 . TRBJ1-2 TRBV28 CASSHRDSSSLGYTF TGTGCCAGCAGTCACCGGGACAGCTCGTCCCTTGGCTACACCTTC
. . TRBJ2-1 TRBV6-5 CASSSDSVPGDNEQFF TGTGCCAGCAGTTCCGACAGTGTCCCTGGGGACAATGAGCAGTTCTTC
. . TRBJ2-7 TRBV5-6 CASSLSRGYSEQYF TGTGCCAGCAGCTTGTCCCGGGGATATAGCGAGCAGTACTTC
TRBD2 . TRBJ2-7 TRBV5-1 CASSLGTSGTYEQYF TGCGCCAGCAGCTTGGGGACTAGCGGCACCTACGAGCAGTACTTC
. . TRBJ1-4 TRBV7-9 CASSLGSANEKLFF TGTGCCAGCAGCTTAGGGTCGGCTAATGAAAAACTGTTTTTT
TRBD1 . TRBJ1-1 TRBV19 CASSTFGTDKAFF TGTGCCAGTAGTACCTTTGGGACAGATAAAGCTTTCTTT
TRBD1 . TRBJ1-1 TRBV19 CASSIRDSLNTEAFF TGTGCCAGTAGTATTCGGGACAGCCTGAACACTGAAGCTTTCTTT
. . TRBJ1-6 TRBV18 CASENRDGSPLHF TGTGCCAGCGAAAACAGGGACGGTTCACCCCTCCACTTT
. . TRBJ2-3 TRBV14 CASSQRIVMGGDTQYF TGTGCCAGCAGCCAAAGGATTGTTATGGGAGGAGATACGCAGTATTTT
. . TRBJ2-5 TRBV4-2 CASSQDLLGVSYRDQETQYF TGTGCCAGCAGCCAAGATCTTTTGGGGGTATCCTACAGGGACCAAGAGACCCAGTACTTC
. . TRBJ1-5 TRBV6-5 CASSPTRWEGQPQHF TGTGCCAGCAGTCCTACTCGATGGGAGGGTCAGCCCCAGCATTTT
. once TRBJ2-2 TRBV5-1 CASSRGSGELFF TGCGCCAGTTCACGGGGGTCCGGGGAGCTGTTTTTT
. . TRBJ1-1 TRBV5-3 CARSPPQEGNTEAFF TGTGCCAGAAGCCCCCCCCAGGAGGGGAACACTGAAGCTTTCTTT
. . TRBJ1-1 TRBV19 CASSPPRTDTEAFF TGTGCCAGTAGCCCTCCAAGGACAGACACTGAAGCCTTCTTT